This TCR beta chain originates from a study of cytomegalovirus exposure and HLA in healthy donors. General study findings and limits: Association with HLA alleles at 0.05 false discovery rate was found for around 17,000 TCR beta sequences in a later analysis. Reported results showed that the classifier diagnosed cytomegalovirus status with high specificity and sensitivity.

The CDR3 spans 13 residues. V trimming: 11 bases; J trimming: 3 bases; junction bases outside the gene matches: 8. As concerns this clone: Its cognate antigen is unknown.

The PCR was carried out with 60 Vbeta primers and 13 Jbeta primers. The table came from immunoSEQ multiplex PCR; TCRdb's copy has only in-frame clones and leaves some out. The data contain more than 150,000 clones, roughly 85% of them singletons. Sequences were obtained from PBMCs. The TCR comes from a man between 18 and 35 years old in good health and CMV-seropositive. This chain connects TRBV23-1 to TRBJ2-7; 9 bases are a match to TRBD1. TRBV23-1 is an open reading frame whose function is uncertain. The CDR3 is CAGGDRDCYEQYF. The CDR3 nucleotides read TGCGCCGGGGGGGACAGGGATTGCTACGAGCAGTACTTC.